A single TCR beta chain is shown here with its context. Its antigen remains unknown. None of the patients had undergone any treatment ahead of thyroid surgery. TCRdb reprocessed the PCR reads via MiXCR. The sample records some 12,000 clones, around 12% being singletons. The V gene lost 0 bases and the J gene lost 3 bases, with 13 bases spanning the gap. Germline values: CDR1 MGHRA, CDR2 YSYEKL. CDR3 length equals 16 residues. This record belongs to a study of metastatic and nonmetastatic thyroid tumors. Study-level findings and limits: It was reportedly found that TCR beta diversity was significantly higher in malignant thyroid tumors than in benign nodules, a difference seen in both blood and tumor samples.

V usage is TRBV4-1 and J usage is TRBJ2-3; D is perhaps TRBD1 (6 bases). Input material: blood. This receptor was obtained from a female donor with papillary thyroid cancer or a benign thyroid nodule (not recorded which). Some clones in this sample may be carry-over from other donors' samples. CDR3 in amino acids: CASSQDRDKLTDTQYF. The DNA of the CDR3 is TGCGCCAGCAGCCAAGACCGGGACAAATTAACAGATACGCAGTATTTT.